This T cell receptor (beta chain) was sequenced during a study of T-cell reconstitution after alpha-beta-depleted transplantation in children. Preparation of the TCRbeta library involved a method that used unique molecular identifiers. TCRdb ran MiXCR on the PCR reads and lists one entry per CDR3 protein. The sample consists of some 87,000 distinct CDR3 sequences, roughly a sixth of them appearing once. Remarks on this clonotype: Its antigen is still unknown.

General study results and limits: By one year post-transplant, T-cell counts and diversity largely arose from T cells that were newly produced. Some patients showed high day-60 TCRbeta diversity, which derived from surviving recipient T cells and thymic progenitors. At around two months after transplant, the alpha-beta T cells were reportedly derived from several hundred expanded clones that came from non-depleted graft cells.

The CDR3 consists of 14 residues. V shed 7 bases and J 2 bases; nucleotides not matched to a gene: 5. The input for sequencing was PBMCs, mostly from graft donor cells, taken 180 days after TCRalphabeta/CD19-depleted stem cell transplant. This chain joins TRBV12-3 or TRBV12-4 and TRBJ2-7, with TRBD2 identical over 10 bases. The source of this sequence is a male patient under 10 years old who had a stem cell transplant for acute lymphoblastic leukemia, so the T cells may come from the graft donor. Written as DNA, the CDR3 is TGTGCCAGCACCGTAGCGGGGGGCCCCTACGAGCAGTACTTC. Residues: CASTVAGGPYEQYF.